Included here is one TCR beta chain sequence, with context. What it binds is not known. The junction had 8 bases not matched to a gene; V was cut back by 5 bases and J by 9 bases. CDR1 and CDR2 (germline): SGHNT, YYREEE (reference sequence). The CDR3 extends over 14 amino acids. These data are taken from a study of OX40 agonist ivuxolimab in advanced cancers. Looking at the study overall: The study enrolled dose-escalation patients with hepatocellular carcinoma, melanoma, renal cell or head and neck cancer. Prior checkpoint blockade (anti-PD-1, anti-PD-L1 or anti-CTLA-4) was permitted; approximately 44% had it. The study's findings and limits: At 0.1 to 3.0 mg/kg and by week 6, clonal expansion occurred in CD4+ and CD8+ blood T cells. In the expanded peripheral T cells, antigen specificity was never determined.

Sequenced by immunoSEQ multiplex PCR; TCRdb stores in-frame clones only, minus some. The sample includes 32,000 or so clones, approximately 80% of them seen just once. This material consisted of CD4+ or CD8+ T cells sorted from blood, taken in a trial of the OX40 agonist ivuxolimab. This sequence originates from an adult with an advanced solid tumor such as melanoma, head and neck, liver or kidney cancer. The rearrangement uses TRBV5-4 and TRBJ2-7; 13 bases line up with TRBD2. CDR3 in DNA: TGTGCCAGCAGGGATGGGACTAGCGGGACGAGGCAGTACTTC. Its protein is CASRDGTSGTRQYF.